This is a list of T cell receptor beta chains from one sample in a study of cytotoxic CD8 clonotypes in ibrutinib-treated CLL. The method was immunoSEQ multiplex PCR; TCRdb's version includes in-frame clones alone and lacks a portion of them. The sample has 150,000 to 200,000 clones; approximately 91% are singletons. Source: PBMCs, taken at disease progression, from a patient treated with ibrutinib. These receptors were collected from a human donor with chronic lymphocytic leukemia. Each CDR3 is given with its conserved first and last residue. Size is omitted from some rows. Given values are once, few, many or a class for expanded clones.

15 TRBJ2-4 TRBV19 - CASAGNRVASNIQYF
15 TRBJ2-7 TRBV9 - CASSRGLAGSYEQYF
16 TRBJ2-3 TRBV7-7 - CASSSGLAGSTDTQYF
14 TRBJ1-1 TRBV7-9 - CASSLEGRNTEAFF
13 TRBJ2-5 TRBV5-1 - CASSGGAGETQYF
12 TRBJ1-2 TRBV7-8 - CASSRNGNLYTF
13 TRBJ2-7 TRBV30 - CAWRDRGIYEQYF
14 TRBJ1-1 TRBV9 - CASSPQQGNTEAFF
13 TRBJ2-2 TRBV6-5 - CASSYFRAGELFF
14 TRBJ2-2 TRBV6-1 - CASSASGKVGELFF
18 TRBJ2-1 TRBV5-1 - CASSQGTSGLSSYNEQFF
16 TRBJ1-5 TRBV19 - CASSTLPAGGDQPQHF
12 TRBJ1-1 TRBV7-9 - CASSSPHKSAFF
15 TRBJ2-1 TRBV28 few CASTPTPGLRDEQFF
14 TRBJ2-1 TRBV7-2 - CASSGSPSYNEQFF
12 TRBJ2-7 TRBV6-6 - CATSEAVYEQYF
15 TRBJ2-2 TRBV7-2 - CASSKGAGDPGELFF
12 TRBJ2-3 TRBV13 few CASSSGLGAQYF
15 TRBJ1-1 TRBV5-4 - CASSLGRGRGTEAFF
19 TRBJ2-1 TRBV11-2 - CASSFALIPGTSGDNEQFF
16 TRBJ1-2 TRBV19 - CASSIIGSPDSYGYTF
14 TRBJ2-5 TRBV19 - CASSIAGTKETQYF
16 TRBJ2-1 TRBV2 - CARLATSGTLYNEQFF
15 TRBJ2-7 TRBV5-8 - CASSTGVGNLYEQYF
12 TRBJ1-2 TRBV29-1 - CSGGDGPDGYTF
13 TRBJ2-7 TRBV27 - CASSYSPGHEQYF
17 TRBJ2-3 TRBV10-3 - CAISEGVAGTLTDTQYF
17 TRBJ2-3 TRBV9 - CASSLRTSGVSTDTQYF
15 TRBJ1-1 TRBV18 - CASSPNSSPSTEAFF
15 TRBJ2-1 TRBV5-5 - CASSLGGGSWNEQFF
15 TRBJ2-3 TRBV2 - CASSGITGPTDTQYF
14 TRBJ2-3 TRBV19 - CASSLGGFGDTQYF
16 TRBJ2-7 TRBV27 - CASSFSAGYNSYEQYF
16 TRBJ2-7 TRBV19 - CASSTLSGTLVGEQYF
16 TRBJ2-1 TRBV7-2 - CASSLVGTSGYNEQFF
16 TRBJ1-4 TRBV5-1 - CASSKRQGGGDEKLFF
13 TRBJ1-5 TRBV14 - CASSQGFGQPQHF
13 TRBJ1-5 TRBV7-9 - CASSLGVNQPQHF
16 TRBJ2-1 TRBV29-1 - CSVAAREGGSYNEQFF
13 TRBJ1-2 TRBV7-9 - CASSEDGSYGYTF
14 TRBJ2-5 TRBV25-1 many CASTGQGTSETQYF
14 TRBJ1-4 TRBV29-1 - CSVAGTGIGEKLFF